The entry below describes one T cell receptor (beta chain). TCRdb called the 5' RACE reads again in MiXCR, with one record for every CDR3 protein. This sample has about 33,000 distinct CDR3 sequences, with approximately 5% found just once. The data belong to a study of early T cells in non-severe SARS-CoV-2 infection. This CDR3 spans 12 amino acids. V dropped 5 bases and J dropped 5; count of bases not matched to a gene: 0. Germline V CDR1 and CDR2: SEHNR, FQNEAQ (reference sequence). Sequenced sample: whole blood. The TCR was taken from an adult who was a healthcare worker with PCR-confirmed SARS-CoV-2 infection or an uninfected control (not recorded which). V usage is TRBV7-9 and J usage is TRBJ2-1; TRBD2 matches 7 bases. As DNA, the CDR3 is TGTGCCAGCAGCCGGGGGGACAATGAGCAGTTCTTC. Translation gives CASSRGDNEQFF.